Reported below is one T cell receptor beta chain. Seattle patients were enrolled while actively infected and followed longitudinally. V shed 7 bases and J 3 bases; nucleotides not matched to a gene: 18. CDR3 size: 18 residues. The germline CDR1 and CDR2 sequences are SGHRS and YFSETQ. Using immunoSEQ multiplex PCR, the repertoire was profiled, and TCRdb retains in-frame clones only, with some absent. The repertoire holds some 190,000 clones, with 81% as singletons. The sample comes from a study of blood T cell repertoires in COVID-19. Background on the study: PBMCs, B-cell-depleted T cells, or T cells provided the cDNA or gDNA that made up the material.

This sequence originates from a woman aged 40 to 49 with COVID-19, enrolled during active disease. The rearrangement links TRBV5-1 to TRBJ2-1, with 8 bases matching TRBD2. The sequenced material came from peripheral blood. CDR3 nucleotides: TGCGCCAGCCGTAGAGACTTTACTAGCGGAGGGATCTACAATGAGCAGTTCTTC. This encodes CASRRDFTSGGIYNEQFF.